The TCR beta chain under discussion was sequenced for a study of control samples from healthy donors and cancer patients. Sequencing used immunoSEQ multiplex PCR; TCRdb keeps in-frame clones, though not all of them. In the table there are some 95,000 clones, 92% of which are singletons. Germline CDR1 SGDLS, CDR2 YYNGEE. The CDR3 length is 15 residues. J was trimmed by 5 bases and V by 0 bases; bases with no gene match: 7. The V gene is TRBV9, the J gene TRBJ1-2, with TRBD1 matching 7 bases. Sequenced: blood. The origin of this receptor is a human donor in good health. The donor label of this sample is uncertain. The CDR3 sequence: CASSVAADRHYGYTF. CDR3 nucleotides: TGTGCCAGCAGCGTAGCTGCGGACAGGCATTATGGCTACACCTTC.